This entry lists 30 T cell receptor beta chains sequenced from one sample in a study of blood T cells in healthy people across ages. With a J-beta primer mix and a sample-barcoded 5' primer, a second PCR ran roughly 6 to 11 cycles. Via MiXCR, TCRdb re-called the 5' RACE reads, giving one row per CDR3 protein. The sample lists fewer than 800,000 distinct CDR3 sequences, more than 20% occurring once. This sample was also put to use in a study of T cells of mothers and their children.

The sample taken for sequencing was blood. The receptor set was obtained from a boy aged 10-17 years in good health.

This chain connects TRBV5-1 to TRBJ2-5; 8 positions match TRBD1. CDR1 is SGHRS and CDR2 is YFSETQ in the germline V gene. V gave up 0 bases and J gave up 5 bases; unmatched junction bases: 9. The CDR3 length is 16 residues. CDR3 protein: CASSLVGQGARETQYF. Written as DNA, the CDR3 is TGCGCCAGCAGCTTGGTTGGGCAGGGGGCCCGGGAGACCCAGTACTTC.

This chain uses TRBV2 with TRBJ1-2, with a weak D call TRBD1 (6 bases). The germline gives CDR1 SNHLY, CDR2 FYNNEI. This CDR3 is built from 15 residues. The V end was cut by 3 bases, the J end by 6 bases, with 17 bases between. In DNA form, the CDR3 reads TGTGCCAGCAGTGAGGATGACGACAGGACGGATGGCTACACCTTC. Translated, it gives CASSEDDDRTDGYTF.

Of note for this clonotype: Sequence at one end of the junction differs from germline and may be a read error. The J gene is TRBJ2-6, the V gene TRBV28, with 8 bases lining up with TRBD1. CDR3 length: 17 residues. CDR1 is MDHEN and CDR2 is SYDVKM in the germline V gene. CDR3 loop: CASRLDRGISGADVLTF. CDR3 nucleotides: TGTGCCAGCAGGCTCGACAGGGGAATCTCTGGGGCCGACGTCCTGACTTTC.

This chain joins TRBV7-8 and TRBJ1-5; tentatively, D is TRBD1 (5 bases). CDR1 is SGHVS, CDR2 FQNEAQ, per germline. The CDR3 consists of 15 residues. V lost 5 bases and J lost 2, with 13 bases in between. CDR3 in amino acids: CASSLMGGGNQPQHF. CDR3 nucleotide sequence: TGTGCCAGCAGCCTAATGGGAGGGGGCAATCAGCCCCAGCATTTT.

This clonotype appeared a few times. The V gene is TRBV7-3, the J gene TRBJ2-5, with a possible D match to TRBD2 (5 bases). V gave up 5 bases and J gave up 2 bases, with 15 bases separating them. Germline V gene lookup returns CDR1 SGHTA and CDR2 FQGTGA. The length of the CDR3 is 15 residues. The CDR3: CASSPGVVGQETQYF. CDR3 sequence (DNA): TGTGCCAGCAGCCCCGGGGTTGTCGGGCAAGAGACCCAGTACTTC.

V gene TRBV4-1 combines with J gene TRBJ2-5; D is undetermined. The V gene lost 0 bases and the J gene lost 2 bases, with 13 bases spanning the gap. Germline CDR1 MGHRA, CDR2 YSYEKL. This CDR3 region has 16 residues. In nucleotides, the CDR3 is TGCGCCAGCAGCCAAGAAGGTGAGATCGAACAAGAGACCCAGTACTTC. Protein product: CASSQEGEIEQETQYF.

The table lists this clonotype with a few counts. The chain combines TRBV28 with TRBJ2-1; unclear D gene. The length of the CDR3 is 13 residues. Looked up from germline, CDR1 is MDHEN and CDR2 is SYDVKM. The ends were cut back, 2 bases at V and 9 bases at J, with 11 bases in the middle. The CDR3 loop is CASSLISVGEQFF. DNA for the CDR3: TGTGCCAGCAGTTTAATCTCGGTGGGTGAGCAGTTCTTC.

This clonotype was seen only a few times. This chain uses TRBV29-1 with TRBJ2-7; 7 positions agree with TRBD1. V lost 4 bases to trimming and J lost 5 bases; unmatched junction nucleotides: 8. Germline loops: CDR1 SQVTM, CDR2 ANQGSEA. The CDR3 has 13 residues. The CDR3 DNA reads TGCAGCGTTGGACAGGGAGATTTTCACGAGCAGTACTTC. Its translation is CSVGQGDFHEQYF.

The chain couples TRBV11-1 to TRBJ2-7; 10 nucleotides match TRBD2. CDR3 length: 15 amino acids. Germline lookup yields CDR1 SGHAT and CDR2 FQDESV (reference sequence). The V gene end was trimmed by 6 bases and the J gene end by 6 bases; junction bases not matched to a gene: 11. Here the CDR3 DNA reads TGTGCCAGCAGATCCAGCGGGAGGGGGGCTGGCGAGCAGTACTTC. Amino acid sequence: CASRSSGRGAGEQYF. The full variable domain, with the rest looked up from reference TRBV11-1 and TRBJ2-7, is EAEVAQSPRYKITEKSQAVAFWCDPISGHATLYWYRQILGQGPELLVQFQDESVVDDSQLPKDRFSAERLKGVDSTLKIQPAELGDSAMYLCASRSSGRGAGEQYFGPGTRLTVT.

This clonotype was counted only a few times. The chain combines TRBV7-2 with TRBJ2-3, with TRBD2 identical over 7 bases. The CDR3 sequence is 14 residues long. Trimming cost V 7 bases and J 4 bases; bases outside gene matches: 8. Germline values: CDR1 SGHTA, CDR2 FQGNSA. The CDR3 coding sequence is TGTGCCAGCATCCGGGACTACCCCCCAGATACGCAGTATTTT. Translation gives CASIRDYPPDTQYF.

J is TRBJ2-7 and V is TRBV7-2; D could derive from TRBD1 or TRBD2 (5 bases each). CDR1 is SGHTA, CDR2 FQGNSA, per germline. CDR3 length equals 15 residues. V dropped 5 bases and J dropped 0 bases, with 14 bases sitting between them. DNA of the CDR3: TGTGCCAGCAGCCACGGGGCAGGGAGCTCCTACGAGCAGTACTTC. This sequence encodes CASSHGAGSSYEQYF.

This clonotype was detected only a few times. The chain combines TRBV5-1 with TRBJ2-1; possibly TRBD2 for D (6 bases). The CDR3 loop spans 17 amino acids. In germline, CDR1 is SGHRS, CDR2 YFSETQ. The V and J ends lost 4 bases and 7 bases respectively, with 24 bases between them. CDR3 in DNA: TGCGCCAGCAGCGTCTCCGATCGCGGCGGGACTTTTAATGAGCAGTTCTTC. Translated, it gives CASSVSDRGGTFNEQFF. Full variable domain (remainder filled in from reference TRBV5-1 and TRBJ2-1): KAGVTQTPRYLIKTRGQQVTLSCSPISGHRSVSWYQQTPGQGLQFLFEYFSETQRNKGNFPGRFSGRQFSNSRSEMNVSTLELGDSALYLCASSVSDRGGTFNEQFFGPGTRLTVL.

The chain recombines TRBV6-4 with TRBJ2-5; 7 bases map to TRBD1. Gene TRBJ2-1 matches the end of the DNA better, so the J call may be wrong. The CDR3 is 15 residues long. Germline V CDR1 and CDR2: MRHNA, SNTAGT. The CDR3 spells CASSLAGGSWNEQFF. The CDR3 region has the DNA TGTGCCAGCAGTTTAGCAGGGGGATCTTGGAATGAGCAGTTCTTC.

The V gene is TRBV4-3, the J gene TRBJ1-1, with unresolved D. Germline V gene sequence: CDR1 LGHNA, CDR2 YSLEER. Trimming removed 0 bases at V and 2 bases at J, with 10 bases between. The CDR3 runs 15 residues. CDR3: CASSQDRSLNTEAFF. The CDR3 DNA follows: TGCGCCAGCAGCCAAGATCGTTCGCTCAACACTGAAGCTTTCTTT.

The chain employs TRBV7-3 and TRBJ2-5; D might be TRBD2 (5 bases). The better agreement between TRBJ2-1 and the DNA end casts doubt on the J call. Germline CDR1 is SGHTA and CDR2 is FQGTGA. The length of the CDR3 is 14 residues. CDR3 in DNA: TGTGCCAGCAGCTTTCCCGGGGAGATGAATGAGCAGTTCTTC. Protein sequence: CASSFPGEMNEQFF.

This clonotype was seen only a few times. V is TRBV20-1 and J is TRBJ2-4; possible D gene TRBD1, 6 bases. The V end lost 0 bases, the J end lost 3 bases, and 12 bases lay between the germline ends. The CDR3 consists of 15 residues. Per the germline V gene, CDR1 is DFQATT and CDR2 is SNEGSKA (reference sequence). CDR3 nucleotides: TGCAGTGCTAGAGAGACAGGTCGTGTCAAAAACATTCAGTACTTC. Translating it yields CSARETGRVKNIQYF.

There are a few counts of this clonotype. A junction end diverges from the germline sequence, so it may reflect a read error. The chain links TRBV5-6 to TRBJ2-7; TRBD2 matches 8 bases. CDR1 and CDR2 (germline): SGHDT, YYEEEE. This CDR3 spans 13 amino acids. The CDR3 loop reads CASSTSGGAEQYF. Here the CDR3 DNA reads TGTGCCAGCAGCACGAGCGGGGGAGCCGAGCAGTATTTC. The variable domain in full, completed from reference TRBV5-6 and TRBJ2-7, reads DAGVTQSPTHLIKTRGQQVTLRCSPKSGHDTVSWYQQALGQGPQFIFQYYEEEERQRGNFPDRFSGHQFPNYSSELNVNALLLGDSALYLCASSTSGGAEQYFGPGTRLTVT.

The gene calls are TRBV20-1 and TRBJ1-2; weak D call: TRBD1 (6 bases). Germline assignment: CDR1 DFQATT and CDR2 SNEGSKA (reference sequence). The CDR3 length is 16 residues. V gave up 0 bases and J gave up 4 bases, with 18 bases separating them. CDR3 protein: CSARDLRGGGAYGYTF. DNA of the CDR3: TGCAGTGCTAGAGATCTGCGTGGTGGGGGGGCCTATGGCTACACCTTC.

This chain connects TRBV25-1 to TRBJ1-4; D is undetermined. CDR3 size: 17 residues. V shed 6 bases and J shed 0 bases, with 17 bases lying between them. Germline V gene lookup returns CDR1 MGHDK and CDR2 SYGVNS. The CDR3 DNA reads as TGTGCCAGCAGGGGGTGGGGTGTCCGCGCAACTAATGAAAAACTGTTTTTT. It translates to CASRGWGVRATNEKLFF.

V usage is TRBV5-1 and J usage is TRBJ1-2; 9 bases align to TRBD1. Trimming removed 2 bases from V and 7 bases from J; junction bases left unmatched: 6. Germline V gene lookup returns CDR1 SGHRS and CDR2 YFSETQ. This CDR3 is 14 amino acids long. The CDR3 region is CASSLQGAETGYTF. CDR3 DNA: TGCGCCAGCAGCTTACAGGGGGCGGAAACTGGCTACACCTTC.

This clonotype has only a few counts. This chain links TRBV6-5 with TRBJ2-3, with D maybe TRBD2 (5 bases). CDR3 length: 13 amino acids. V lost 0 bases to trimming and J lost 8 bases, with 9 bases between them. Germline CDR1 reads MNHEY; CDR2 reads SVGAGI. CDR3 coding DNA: TGTGCCAGCAGTTACTCAGGCGGGCGTACGCAGTATTTT. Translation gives CASSYSGGRTQYF.

Written as DNA, the CDR3 is TGTGCCAGCAGTGATGACGGGACAGGGTACCAGCCCCAGCATTTT. Translated, it gives CASSDDGTGYQPQHF. This chain connects TRBV6-1 to TRBJ1-5; 9 bases line up with TRBD1. The CDR3 totals 15 residues. Trimming took 3 bases from V and 7 from J; bases not matched to a gene: 7. CDR1 and CDR2 from the germline V gene are MNHNS and SASEGT.

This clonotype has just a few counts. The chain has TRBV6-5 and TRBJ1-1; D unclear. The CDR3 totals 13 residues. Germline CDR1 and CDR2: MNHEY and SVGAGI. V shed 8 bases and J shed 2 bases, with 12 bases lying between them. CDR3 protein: CASHPGPNTEAFF. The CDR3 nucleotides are TGTGCCAGCCACCCCGGACCAAACACTGAAGCTTTCTTT.

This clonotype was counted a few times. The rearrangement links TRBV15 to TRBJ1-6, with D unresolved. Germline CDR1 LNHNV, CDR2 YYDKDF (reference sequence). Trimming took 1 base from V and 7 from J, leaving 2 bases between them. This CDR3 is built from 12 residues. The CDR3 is CATSRANSPLHF. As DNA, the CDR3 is TGTGCCACCAGCAGAGCAAATTCACCCCTCCACTTT.

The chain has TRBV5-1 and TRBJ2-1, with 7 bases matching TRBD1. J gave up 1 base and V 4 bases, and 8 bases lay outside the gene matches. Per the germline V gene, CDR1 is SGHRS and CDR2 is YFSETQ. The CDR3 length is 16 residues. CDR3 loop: CASSIDRVESYNEQFF. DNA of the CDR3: TGCGCCAGCAGCATCGACAGGGTCGAATCCTACAATGAGCAGTTCTTC. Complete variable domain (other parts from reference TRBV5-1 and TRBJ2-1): KAGVTQTPRYLIKTRGQQVTLSCSPISGHRSVSWYQQTPGQGLQFLFEYFSETQRNKGNFPGRFSGRQFSNSRSEMNVSTLELGDSALYLCASSIDRVESYNEQFFGPGTRLTVL.

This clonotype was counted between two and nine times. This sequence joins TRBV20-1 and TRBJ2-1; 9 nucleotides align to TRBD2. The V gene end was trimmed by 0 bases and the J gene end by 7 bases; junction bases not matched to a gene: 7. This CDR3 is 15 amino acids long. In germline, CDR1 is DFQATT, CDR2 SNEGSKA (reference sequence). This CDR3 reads CSARDSGRFLNEQFF. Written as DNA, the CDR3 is TGCAGTGCTAGAGATAGCGGGAGATTCCTGAATGAGCAGTTCTTC.

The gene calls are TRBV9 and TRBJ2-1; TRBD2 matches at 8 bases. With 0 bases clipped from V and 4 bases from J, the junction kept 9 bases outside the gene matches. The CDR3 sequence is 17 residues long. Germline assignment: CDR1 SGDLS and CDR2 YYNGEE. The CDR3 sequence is CASSVVDERESYNEQFF. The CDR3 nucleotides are TGTGCCAGCAGCGTAGTAGATGAGCGGGAGAGTTACAATGAGCAGTTCTTC.

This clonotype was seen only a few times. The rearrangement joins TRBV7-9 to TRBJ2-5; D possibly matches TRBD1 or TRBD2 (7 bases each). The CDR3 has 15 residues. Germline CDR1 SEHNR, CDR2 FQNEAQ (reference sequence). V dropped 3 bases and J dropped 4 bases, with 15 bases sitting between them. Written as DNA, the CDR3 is TGTGCCAGCAGCTTTGCCAGGGGGGGGTCAGAGACCCAGTACTTC. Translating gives CASSFARGGSETQYF.

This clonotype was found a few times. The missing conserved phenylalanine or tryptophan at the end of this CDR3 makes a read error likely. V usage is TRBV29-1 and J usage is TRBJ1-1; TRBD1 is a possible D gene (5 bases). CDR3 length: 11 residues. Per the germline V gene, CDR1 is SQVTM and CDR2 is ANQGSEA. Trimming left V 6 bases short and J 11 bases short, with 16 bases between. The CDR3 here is CSVPRGGAAFL. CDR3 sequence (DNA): TGCAGCGTACCCCGGGGAGGGGCCGCTTTCCTT.

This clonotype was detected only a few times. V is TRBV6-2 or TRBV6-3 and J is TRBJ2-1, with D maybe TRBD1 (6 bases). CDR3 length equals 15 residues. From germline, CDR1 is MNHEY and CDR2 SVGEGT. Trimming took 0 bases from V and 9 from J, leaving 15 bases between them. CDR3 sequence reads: CASSYSRGSSGEQFF. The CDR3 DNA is TGTGCCAGCAGTTACTCAAGGGGGTCGTCTGGTGAGCAGTTCTTC.